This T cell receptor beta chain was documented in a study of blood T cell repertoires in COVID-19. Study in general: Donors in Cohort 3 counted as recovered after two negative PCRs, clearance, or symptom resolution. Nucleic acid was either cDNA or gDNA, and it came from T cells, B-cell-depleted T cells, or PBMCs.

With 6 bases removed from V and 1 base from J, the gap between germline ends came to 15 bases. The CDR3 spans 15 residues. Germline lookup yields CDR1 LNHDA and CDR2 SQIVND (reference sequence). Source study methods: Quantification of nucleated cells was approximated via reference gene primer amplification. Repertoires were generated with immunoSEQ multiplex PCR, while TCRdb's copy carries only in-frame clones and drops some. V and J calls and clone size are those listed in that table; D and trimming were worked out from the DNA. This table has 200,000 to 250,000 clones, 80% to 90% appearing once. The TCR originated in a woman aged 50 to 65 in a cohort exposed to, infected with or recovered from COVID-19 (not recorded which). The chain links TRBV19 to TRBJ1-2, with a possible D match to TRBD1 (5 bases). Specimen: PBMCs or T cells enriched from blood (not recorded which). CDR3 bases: TGTGCCAGTAGCGGCGTGACAGACCTTAACTATGGCTACACCTTC. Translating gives CASSGVTDLNYGYTF.